This T cell receptor beta chain is from a study of blood T cell repertoires in COVID-19. Whole-study context: PBMCs, B-cell-depleted T cells, or T cells provided the cDNA or gDNA that made up the material.

Donors in Cohort 3 counted as recovered after two negative PCRs, clearance, or symptom resolution. In the authors' workflow: Nucleated cell counts were estimated from reference gene primer amplification. Data came from immunoSEQ multiplex PCR; TCRdb stores just in-frame clones and leaves some out. That table gives V, J and clone size, and the DNA gave D and trimming. The repertoire includes approximately 200,000 clones, roughly four fifths of them detected once, and 1.5% to 2% sits in the top ten. Germline CDR1 is LNHNV and CDR2 is YYDKDF (reference sequence). With 2 bases removed from V and 5 bases from J, the gap between germline ends came to 18 bases. The CDR3 is made up of 16 amino acids.

The sequencing input was PBMCs or T cells enriched from blood (not recorded which). The TCR was taken from a man aged 60 to 69 who had recovered from COVID-19. The rearrangement links TRBV15 to TRBJ1-2; tentatively, D is TRBD1 (5 bases). The DNA of the CDR3 is TGTGCCACCAGCAGAATGACTCCCGGACAAGGTTATGGCTACACCTTC. This encodes CATSRMTPGQGYGYTF.